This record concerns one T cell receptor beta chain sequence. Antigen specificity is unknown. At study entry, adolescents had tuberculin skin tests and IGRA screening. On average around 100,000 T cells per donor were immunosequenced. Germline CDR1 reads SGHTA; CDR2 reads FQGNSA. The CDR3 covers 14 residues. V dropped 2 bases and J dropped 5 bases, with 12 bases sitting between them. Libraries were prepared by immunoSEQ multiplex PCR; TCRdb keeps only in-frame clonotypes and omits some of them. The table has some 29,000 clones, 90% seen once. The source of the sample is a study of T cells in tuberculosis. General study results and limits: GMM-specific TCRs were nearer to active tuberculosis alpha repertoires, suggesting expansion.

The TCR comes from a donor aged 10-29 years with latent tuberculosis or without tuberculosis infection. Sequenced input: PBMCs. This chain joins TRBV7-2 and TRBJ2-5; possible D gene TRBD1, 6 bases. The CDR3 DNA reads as TGTGCCAGCAGCTTATTCTTCAGGGGTGAGACCCAGTACTTC. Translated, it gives CASSLFFRGETQYF.